The entry that follows covers one T cell receptor beta chain sequence. The junction differs from germline at one of its ends, possibly a read error. The data stem from a study of T cells of healthy individuals. In germline, CDR1 is MNHNS, CDR2 SASEGT. The CDR3 spans 12 residues. Via MiXCR, TCRdb re-called the 5' RACE reads, giving one row per CDR3 protein. This table holds about 53,000 distinct CDR3 sequences, around 15% found once. This receptor was identified in a human donor in good health. The rearrangement links TRBV6-1 to TRBJ1-4; the match to TRBD1 covers 7 bases. The CDR3: CASNFMSGQVLF. The CDR3 DNA reads as TGTGCCAGCAACTTCATGTCCGGACAGGTACTTTTT.